Listed below are T cell receptor beta chains from one sample, sequenced in a study of blood T cell repertoires in COVID-19. TCRdb's copy holds only in-frame clones and misses some; the assay was immunoSEQ multiplex PCR. The data contain approximately 110,000 clones, about 80% of them singletons. The sequencing input was peripheral blood. The source is a woman between 40 and 50 years old with acute or convalescent COVID-19. Both conserved end residues are part of each CDR3. A D gene is named only where the DNA matches it firmly. A row's size may be missing; if present it is once, few, many or a size class.

D	V	J	length	size	CDR3	DNA
.	TRBV29-1	TRBJ1-2	14	.	CSVAQTSGGLGYTF	TGCAGCGTTGCCCAGACTTCGGGAGGTCTTGGCTACACCTTC
TRBD2	TRBV3-1/TRBV3-2	TRBJ2-7	16	.	CASSQGLAGGSHEQYF	TGTGCCAGCAGCCAAGGACTAGCGGGGGGATCCCACGAGCAGTACTTC
.	TRBV5-5	TRBJ1-3	16	.	CASSSSLQGSGNTIYF	TGTGCCAGCAGCTCTTCTCTTCAGGGTTCTGGAAACACCATATATTTT
TRBD1	TRBV11-2	TRBJ2-1	17	once	CASSLDTPGGPYNEQFF	TGTGCCAGCAGCTTAGATACACCAGGGGGACCCTACAATGAGCAGTTCTTC
TRBD2	TRBV11-3	TRBJ2-3	16	.	CASSLHSGGAGDTQYF	TGTGCCAGCAGCTTACATAGCGGGGGGGCCGGGGATACGCAGTATTTT
TRBD2	TRBV19	TRBJ2-5	16	once	CASTGTSGSYQETQYF	TGTGCCAGTACCGGGACTAGCGGGTCGTACCAAGAGACCCAGTACTTC
TRBD1	TRBV6-1	TRBJ2-4	19	.	CASSEVTGATQIAKNIQYF	TGTGCCAGCAGTGAGGTAACAGGGGCGACACAGATAGCCAAAAACATTCAGTACTTC
TRBD1	TRBV4-1	TRBJ2-5	15	.	CASSQGLQGAGTQYF	TGCGCCAGCAGCCAAGGACTACAGGGGGCGGGGACCCAGTACTTC
TRBD2	TRBV5-1	TRBJ2-2	14	.	CASSPGGDTGELFF	TGCGCCAGCAGCCCCGGGGGGGACACCGGGGAGCTGTTTTTT
.	TRBV6-2/TRBV6-3	TRBJ1-2	14	.	CASSETDPNYGYTF	TGTGCCAGCAGTGAGACAGACCCTAACTATGGCTACACCTTC
TRBD1	TRBV6-6	TRBJ2-2	14	few	CASKRDSPYGELFF	TGTGCCAGCAAACGGGACAGCCCCTACGGGGAGCTGTTTTTT
TRBD2	TRBV15	TRBJ2-1	17	.	CATSRAAGGTPYNEQFF	TGTGCCACCAGCAGAGCTGCGGGGGGCACACCGTACAATGAGCAGTTCTTC
TRBD1	TRBV6-5	TRBJ1-2	12	once	CASSPGTDGYTF	TGTGCCAGCAGTCCCGGGACAGATGGCTACACCTTC
.	TRBV3-1/TRBV3-2	TRBJ1-3	15	.	CASSPGMEGGNTIYF	TGTGCCAGCAGCCCCGGGATGGAGGGGGGAAACACCATATATTTT
.	TRBV6-2/TRBV6-3	TRBJ2-6	15	.	CASSTGLSGANVLTF	TGTGCCAGCAGCACAGGGCTCTCTGGGGCCAACGTCCTGACTTTC
TRBD1	TRBV5-4	TRBJ1-2	15	.	CASSSGLDRAYGYTF	TGTGCCAGCAGCTCGGGTTTGGACAGGGCCTATGGCTACACCTTC
TRBD1	TRBV7-8	TRBJ1-5	16	.	CASSLNRGISGQPQHF	TGTGCCAGCAGCTTGAACAGGGGGATCAGTGGTCAGCCCCAGCATTTT
TRBD2	TRBV3-1/TRBV3-2	TRBJ2-4	15	.	CASSRTSASKNIQYF	TGTGCCAGCAGCCGAACTAGCGCATCCAAAAACATTCAGTACTTC
TRBD2	TRBV7-6	TRBJ2-7	15	once	CASSTTSGGAYEQYF	TGTGCCAGCAGCACAACTAGCGGGGGGGCCTACGAGCAGTACTTC
TRBD2	TRBV2	TRBJ2-5	15	.	CASSEGLADQETQYF	TGTGCCAGCAGTGAAGGACTAGCGGATCAAGAGACCCAGTACTTC
.	TRBV2	TRBJ1-4	14	.	CASSELGGSEKLFF	TGTGCCAGCAGTGAACTTGGGGGGAGTGAAAAACTGTTTTTT
.	TRBV5-1	TRBJ2-2	15	.	CASRKLGPSTGELFF	TGCGCCAGCAGAAAATTGGGCCCGAGTACCGGGGAGCTGTTTTTT
TRBD1	TRBV5-8	TRBJ1-5	12	once	CASSYRGQPQHF	TGTGCCAGCAGCTACAGGGGTCAGCCCCAGCATTTT
.	TRBV9	TRBJ1-3	15	once	CASSVSGNRGNTIYF	TGTGCCAGCAGCGTCTCAGGGAATCGGGGAAACACCATATATTTT
.	TRBV3-1/TRBV3-2	TRBJ1-1	12	.	CASRRGDTEAFF	TGTGCCAGCCGCAGGGGTGACACTGAAGCTTTCTTT
.	TRBV3-1/TRBV3-2	TRBJ2-1	13	.	CASSLSQGNEQFF	TGTGCCAGCAGCCTATCCCAGGGGAATGAGCAGTTCTTC
TRBD2	TRBV4-2	TRBJ2-3	12	.	CASSPGGGPQYF	TGTGCCAGCAGCCCGGGGGGGGGTCCCCAGTATTTT
TRBD1	TRBV6-5	TRBJ2-1	14	.	CASSRQGWDNEQFF	TGTGCCAGCAGTCGACAGGGTTGGGACAATGAGCAGTTCTTC
.	TRBV7-9	TRBJ1-3	14	.	CASSLSGTGNTIYF	TGTGCCAGCAGCTTGTCCGGTACTGGAAACACCATATATTTT
.	TRBV19	TRBJ2-6	15	.	CASSMGQAGANVLTF	TGTGCCAGTAGTATGGGGCAAGCTGGGGCCAACGTCCTGACTTTC
TRBD1	TRBV25-1	TRBJ1-2	16	.	CASSEYITTGLPGYTF	TGTGCCAGCAGTGAATATATTACGACAGGGCTTCCCGGCTACACCTTC
.	TRBV29-1	TRBJ1-4	14	.	CSVRGVTTNEKLFF	TGCAGCGTCAGAGGAGTCACTACTAATGAAAAACTGTTTTTT
.	TRBV28	TRBJ2-7	13	.	CASSPTTAYEQYF	TGTGCCAGCAGCCCCACGACAGCTTACGAGCAGTACTTC
.	TRBV5-4	TRBJ1-6	14	.	CASSLAYGYSPLHF	TGTGCCAGCAGCTTGGCCTACGGGTATTCACCCCTCCACTTT
.	TRBV9	TRBJ2-5	15	.	CASSVAERFQETQYF	TGTGCCAGCAGCGTAGCCGAACGGTTTCAAGAGACCCAGTACTTC
TRBD2	TRBV10-3	TRBJ2-1	15	.	CAISELAGGYNEQFF	TGTGCCATCAGTGAGCTAGCGGGGGGGTACAATGAGCAGTTCTTC
TRBD1	TRBV19	TRBJ2-3	15	.	CASRETGSGTDTQYF	TGTGCCAGTAGGGAGACAGGGAGCGGAACAGATACGCAGTATTTT
.	TRBV29-1	TRBJ2-7	11	.	CSVSENYEQYF	TGCAGCGTGTCCGAGAACTACGAGCAGTACTTC
TRBD1	TRBV30	TRBJ1-1	15	.	CAWSVSTHTGAEAFF	TGTGCCTGGAGTGTTAGCACCCACACAGGGGCTGAAGCTTTCTTT
TRBD2	TRBV5-6	TRBJ2-3	14	few	CAGLTSGGADTQYF	TGTGCCGGCTTGACTAGCGGGGGAGCAGATACGCAGTATTTT
TRBD1	TRBV12-3/TRBV12-4	TRBJ1-2	13	.	CASRHGQGISYTF	TGTGCCAGCAGGCATGGACAGGGGATAAGCTACACCTTC
.	TRBV5-1	TRBJ2-1	16	.	CASSSSGGSSYNEQFF	TGCGCCAGCAGCTCTTCGGGGGGCAGCTCCTACAATGAGCAGTTCTTC
.	TRBV12-3/TRBV12-4	TRBJ1-2	12	once	CASSSVDYGYTF	TGTGCCAGCAGTTCGGTTGACTATGGCTACACCTTC
.	TRBV2	TRBJ2-1	15	.	CASSAPRRLYNEQFF	TGTGCCAGCAGTGCCCCGAGGCGTCTTTACAATGAGCAGTTCTTC
TRBD1	TRBV5-1	TRBJ1-2	16	.	CASSARTGGERYGYTF	TGCGCCAGCAGCGCCCGGACAGGGGGTGAACGCTATGGCTACACCTTC
TRBD1	TRBV6-5	TRBJ1-4	15	once	CASRLAGTGNEKLFF	TGTGCCAGCAGGTTAGCCGGGACAGGGAATGAAAAACTGTTTTTT